A single T cell receptor beta chain is shown here with its context. This clonotype has more than one count but fewer than ten. Its antigen has not been determined. No per-base quality is available; no much larger clone lies one base away. The library was produced with 5' RACE. Data came from an Illumina HiSeq 2500. The second PCR ran for roughly 7 to 11 cycles and used a J-beta primer mix along with a sample-barcoded 5' primer. A template-switch 5' adaptor carrying 12 random nucleotides introduced a unique molecular identifier onto each TCR beta cDNA molecule. Each sample yielded at least 2.5 million CDR3-containing paired-end reads. First-strand cDNA was synthesized from all RNA with the Mint cDNA synthesis kit, primed by a TRBC-specific oligonucleotide. After uracil-DNA glycosylase treatment, a first 18-cycle PCR used universal primers M1SS and BC2_uni_R on all cDNA. The authors' analysis ran thus. For normalization, 1 million high-quality reads were randomly selected from each sample, with every read carrying a distinct molecular identifier. Reads with shared molecular identifiers were discarded instead of being binned into consensus sequences. CDR3 identification, clonotype clustering and error correction used MiTCR with a Q25 quality threshold and the strictest error-elimination algorithm. A nonparametric unseen species model with Euler transformation was used to estimate lower-bound total TCR beta diversity. Using fastp trimming at Q25 and MiXCR clonotype assembly, TCRdb reanalyzed the public sequencing data and kept in-frame beta chains. Rows are combined by CDR3 protein, so each entry shows the most common genes and DNA. TCRdb, not the authors, supplied the V and J calls. The sample table holds 2 million or so distinct CDR3 sequences, of which just under 50% were seen once. Over 2% of the sample rests with the top ten.

Donors were 39 systemically healthy Caucasian individuals from Russia aged roughly 6 to 90 years. Each donor gave roughly 9.5 milliliters of peripheral blood, collected into EDTA-treated Vacutainer tubes. Ficoll-Paque density-gradient centrifugation was used to isolate PBMCs, with at least 7 million obtained per sample. Total RNA, at least 5.5 micrograms per sample, was extracted from PBMCs with Trizol reagent. For every donor, an aliquot of PBMCs went through flow cytometry to measure the percentages of naive CD45RAhigh/CD27high T cells. This sample is part of a study of blood T cells in healthy people across ages (dated by TCRdb to the mid-2010s). Study-wide context: In model experiments, roughly one uniquely barcoded TCR beta cDNA molecule per two T cells was captured by template switching. Using deep sequencing normalized with unique cDNA molecular identifiers, the study measured how TCR beta repertoire diversity changes with age. The donors were divided into four age groups: young (average around 15 years), middle-aged (roughly 40), aged (approximately 62) and long-lived (roughly 86). To avoid experimental bias, donors of different ages were distributed randomly across sequencing lanes. The study analyzed two additional independent replicas of 1 million unique cDNA reads from the same blood draw for two donors, one aged 18 to 29 and one aged 80 or older. Findings and caveats that apply to the study as a whole: A strong correlation was found between observed TCR beta diversity and the percentage of naive T cells measured by flow cytometry. Since profiling was done on bulk unsorted PBMCs, naive and antigen-experienced compartments could not be conclusively compared. Compared with the aged group, more naive CD4+ T cells, fewer expanded clones and increased TCR diversity were shown by the long-lived group, suggesting age selection. Because donor CMV infection status was unknown, age-related changes in expanded clonotypes were potentially confounded. As age increased, observed TCR beta diversity per million T cells dropped in a roughly linear way, and a significant reduction was already evident by age 40. Estimates of total diversity from one million sequenced T cells were regarded as lower bounds and underestimates.

As encoded in the germline V gene (reference sequence), CDR1 is MNHNY while CDR2 is SVGAGI. The CDR3, from cysteine to phenylalanine, totals 16 residues. Only the CDR3 region is kept as DNA, spanning 48 bases read in frame from base 1. V is pruned by 7 bases and J by 3 bases, leaving 7 bases of the junction without a gene match. The chain employs TRBV6-6 and TRBJ2-1, with 12 bases in between that match TRBD2. Sequencing was done on a sample of blood. The sequence derives from a woman aged 35 to 49 in good health. The CDR3 region has the sequence CASTSTSGGSYNEQFF. The DNA sequence is as follows: TGTGCCAGCACCTCGACTAGCGGGGGAAGCTACAATGAGCAGTTCTTC.